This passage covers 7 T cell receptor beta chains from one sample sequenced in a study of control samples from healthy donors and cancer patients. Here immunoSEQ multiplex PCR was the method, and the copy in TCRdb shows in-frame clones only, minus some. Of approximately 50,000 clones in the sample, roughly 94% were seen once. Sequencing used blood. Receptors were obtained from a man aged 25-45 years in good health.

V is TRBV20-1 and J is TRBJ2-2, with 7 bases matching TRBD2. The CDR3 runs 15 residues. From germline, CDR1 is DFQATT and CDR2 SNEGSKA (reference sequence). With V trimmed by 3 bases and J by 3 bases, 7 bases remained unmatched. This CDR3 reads CSASEAGVDTGELFF. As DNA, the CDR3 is TGCAGTGCTAGTGAGGCGGGAGTCGACACCGGGGAGCTGTTTTTT.

The DNA for the CDR3 is TGTGCCAGCAGTTTTCGCGGACGGGGTCAGCCCCAGCATTTT. Amino acid sequence: CASSFRGRGQPQHF. V usage is TRBV28 and J usage is TRBJ1-5; D not certain. Trimming shortened V by 3 bases and J by 6 bases, and 12 bases separated the two germline ends. The CDR3 has 14 amino acids. The germline CDR1 and CDR2 sequences are MDHEN and SYDVKM.

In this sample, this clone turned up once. The CDR3 here is CASSPDSAVTGELFF. For the CDR3, the DNA is TGTGCCAGCAGCCCAGACAGCGCCGTTACCGGGGAGCTGTTTTTT. This chain uses TRBV7-3 with TRBJ2-2; D possibly corresponds to TRBD1 (5 bases). Germline CDR1 is SGHTA and CDR2 is FQGTGA. This CDR3 is built from 15 residues. The V end was cut by 5 bases, the J end by 5 bases, with 15 bases between.

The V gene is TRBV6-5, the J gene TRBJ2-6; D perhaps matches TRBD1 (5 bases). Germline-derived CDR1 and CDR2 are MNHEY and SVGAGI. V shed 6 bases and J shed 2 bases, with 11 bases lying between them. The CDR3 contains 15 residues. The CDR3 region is CASRTQGAGANVLTF. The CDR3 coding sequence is TGTGCCAGCAGAACGCAGGGTGCTGGGGCCAACGTCCTGACTTTC.

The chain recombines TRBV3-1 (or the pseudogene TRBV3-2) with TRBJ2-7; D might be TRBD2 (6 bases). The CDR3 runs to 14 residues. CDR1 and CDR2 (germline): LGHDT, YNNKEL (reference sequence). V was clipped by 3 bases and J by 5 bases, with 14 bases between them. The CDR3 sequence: CASSHPLGGNEQYF. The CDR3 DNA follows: TGTGCCAGCAGCCACCCCCTCGGGGGTAACGAGCAGTACTTC.

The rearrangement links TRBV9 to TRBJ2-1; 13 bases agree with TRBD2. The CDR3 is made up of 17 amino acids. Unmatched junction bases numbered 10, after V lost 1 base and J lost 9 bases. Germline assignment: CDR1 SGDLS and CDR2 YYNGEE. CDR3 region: CASSVKWTSGSPLEQFF. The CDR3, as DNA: TGTGCCAGCAGCGTAAAGTGGACTAGCGGGAGCCCTCTTGAGCAGTTCTTC.

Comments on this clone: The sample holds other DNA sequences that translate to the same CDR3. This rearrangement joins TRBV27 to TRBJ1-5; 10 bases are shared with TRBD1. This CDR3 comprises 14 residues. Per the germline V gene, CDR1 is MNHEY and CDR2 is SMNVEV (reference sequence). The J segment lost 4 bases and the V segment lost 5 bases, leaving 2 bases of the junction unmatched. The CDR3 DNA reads TGTGCCAGCAGTCCGGGACAGGGGAATCAGCCCCAGCATTTT. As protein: CASSPGQGNQPQHF.